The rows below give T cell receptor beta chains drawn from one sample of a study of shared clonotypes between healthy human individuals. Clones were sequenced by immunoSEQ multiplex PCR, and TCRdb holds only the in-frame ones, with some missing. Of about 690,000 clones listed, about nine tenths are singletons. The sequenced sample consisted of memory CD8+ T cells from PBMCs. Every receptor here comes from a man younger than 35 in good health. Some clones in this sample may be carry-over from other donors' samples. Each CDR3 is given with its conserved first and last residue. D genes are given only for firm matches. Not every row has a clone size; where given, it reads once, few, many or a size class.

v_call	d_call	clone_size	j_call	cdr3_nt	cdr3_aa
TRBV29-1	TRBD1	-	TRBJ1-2	TGCAGCGTGCTCCGGGACAGGGGGCAGGTTGGCTACACCTTC	CSVLRDRGQVGYTF
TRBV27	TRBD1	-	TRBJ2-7	TGTGCCAGCAGTTGGGGTGGGACAGGGTTAGACGAGCAGTACTTC	CASSWGGTGLDEQYF
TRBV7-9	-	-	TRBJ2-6	TGTGCCAGCAGCCCGGTCGGGGCCTTCTCCCCTGGGGCCAACGTCCTGACTTTC	CASSPVGAFSPGANVLTF
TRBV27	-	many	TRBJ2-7	TGTGCCAGCAGTTCCCGAGTGCGGGCAGGCGAGCAGTACTTC	CASSSRVRAGEQYF
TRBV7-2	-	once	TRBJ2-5	TGTGCCAGCAGCTTGGACAGACAAGAGACCCAGTACTTC	CASSLDRQETQYF
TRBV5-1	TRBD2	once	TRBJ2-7	TGCGCCAGCAGCCCGGGACTAGCATTCTACGAGCAGTACTTC	CASSPGLAFYEQYF
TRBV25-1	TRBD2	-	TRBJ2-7	TGTGCCAGCAGTGAGAGCGGGAACTCCTACGAGCAGTACTTC	CASSESGNSYEQYF
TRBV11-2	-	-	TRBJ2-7	TGTGCCAGCAGACTATTGCCGAGGACCGAGCAGTACTTC	CASRLLPRTEQYF
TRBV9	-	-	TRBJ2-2	TGTGCCAGCAGCGTAGAAGGGGGCACCGGGGAGCTGTTTTTT	CASSVEGGTGELFF
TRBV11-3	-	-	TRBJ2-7	TGTGCCAGCAGCTTAGTACCGGGGGCCAACGAGCAGTACTTC	CASSLVPGANEQYF
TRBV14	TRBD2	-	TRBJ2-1	TGTGCCAGCAGCCAGATTCCGGGACTAGCGGGAGCGGGGGAGCAGTTCTTC	CASSQIPGLAGAGEQFF
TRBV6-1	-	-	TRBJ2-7	TGTGCCAGCAGAGGAGGATTCTACGAGCAGTACTTC	CASRGGFYEQYF
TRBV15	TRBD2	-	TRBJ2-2	TGTGCCACCAGCCCTGGGACTAGTGCGGCCGGGGAGCTGTTTTTT	CATSPGTSAAGELFF
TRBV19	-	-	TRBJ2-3	TGTGCCAGTAGGAGTTCGGCTTTCCGCACAGATACGCAGTATTTT	CASRSSAFRTDTQYF
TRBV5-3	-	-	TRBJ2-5	TGTGCCAGAAGCCGGCGGGCAGGGAGGGAGACCCAGTACTTC	CARSRRAGRETQYF
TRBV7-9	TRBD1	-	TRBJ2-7	TGTGCCAGCAGCTCGACCCTGGGACAGGCCCTCTCCTACGAGCAGTACTTC	CASSSTLGQALSYEQYF
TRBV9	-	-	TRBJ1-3	TGTGCCAGCAGGGGTGGAAACACCATATATTTT	CASRGGNTIYF
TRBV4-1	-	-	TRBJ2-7	TGCGCCAGCAGCCCCCGTCGGGGATCCCTCGACGAGCAGTACTTC	CASSPRRGSLDEQYF
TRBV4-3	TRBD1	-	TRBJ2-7	TGCGCCAGCAGCCAAGAGGGGACAGCAATTTCCTACGAGCAGTACTTC	CASSQEGTAISYEQYF
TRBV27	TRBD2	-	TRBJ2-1	TGTGCCAGCAGTTTGACTAGCGGGAGGGGTCATGAGCAGTTCTTC	CASSLTSGRGHEQFF
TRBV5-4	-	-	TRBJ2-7	TGTGCCAGCAGCCCAGGGGGGGTTGACGAGCAGTACTTC	CASSPGGVDEQYF
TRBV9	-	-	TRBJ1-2	TGTGCCAGCACCCAACCGAGGGGGGGCTACACCTTC	CASTQPRGGYTF